The 5 T cell receptor beta chains below all came from one sample that was sequenced in a study of blood T cell repertoires in COVID-19 (dated by TCRdb to about 2020). The library was obtained by the immunoSEQ multiplex PCR assay. In TCRdb, the immuneACCESS table is reduced to in-frame sequences with V and J assigned. These tables do not hold every clone; where another copy was compared, an unresolved V gene accounts for under half, and the others remain unexplained. This sample comprises around 300,000 clones, 75% to 90% of them detected only once. About 4.7% of the sample is in the top ten clones. The material sequenced was PBMCs or T cells enriched from blood (not recorded which). The receptor source for this set is a young man who had recovered from COVID-19.

This clone has just one count. The V gene is TRBV5-6, the J gene TRBJ1-3; 9 nucleotides match TRBD1. Losses at the gene ends were 5 bases for V and 4 bases for J; bases not matched to a gene: 7. The germline CDR1 and CDR2 sequences are SGHDT and YYEEEE. CDR3 size: 15 residues. CDR3 residues: CASSIYRGPGNTIYF. The CDR3 DNA follows: TGTGCCAGCAGTATATACAGGGGGCCGGGAAACACCATATATTTT.

A single count supports this clone. The chain has TRBV7-9 and TRBJ1-4; a possible D gene is TRBD1 (5 bases). CDR3 length: 13 residues. V was cut by 5 bases and J by 8 bases, with 12 bases left in between. From germline, CDR1 is SEHNR and CDR2 FQNEAQ (reference sequence). CDR3 region: CASSARPGEKLFF. The CDR3 DNA reads as TGTGCCAGCAGCGCCCGACCAGGGGAAAAACTGTTTTTT.

The chain employs TRBV18 and TRBJ2-2; possible D gene TRBD2, 5 bases. The germline V and J ends were trimmed by 3 bases and 2 bases, with 16 bases remaining between them. The CDR3 has 17 amino acids. Germline V gene sequence: CDR1 KGHSH, CDR2 LQKENI. CDR3 sequence (DNA): TGTGCCAGCTCACCGAAGTACGGTGGAGGTAACACCGGGGAGCTGTTTTTT. Protein sequence: CASSPKYGGGNTGELFF.

The chain's CDR3 is CASSQGTGFDYGYTF. CDR3 bases: TGTGCCAGCAGCCAAGGGACAGGGTTCGACTATGGCTACACCTTC. The rearrangement uses TRBV14 and TRBJ1-2; 8 bases map to TRBD1. V lost 1 base and J lost 3; bases outside the gene matches: 4. Germline lookup yields CDR1 SGHDN and CDR2 FVKESK. The CDR3 has 15 residues.

The chain recombines TRBV6-5 with TRBJ2-7; possible D gene TRBD2, 6 bases. V was clipped by 2 bases and J by 4 bases, with 12 bases between them. This CDR3 region has 14 residues. CDR1 is MNHEY and CDR2 is SVGAGI in the germline V gene. This chain's CDR3 is CASSYGPGRYEQYF. CDR3 nucleotide sequence: TGTGCCAGCAGTTACGGACCAGGGAGGTACGAGCAGTACTTC.